The clone carrying this TCR beta chain occurred once. Its target is not known. The data were taken from a study of cytomegalovirus exposure and HLA in healthy donors. Whole-study findings and limits: Investigators reported 150 to 200 TCR beta chains as tied to cytomegalovirus. A subsequent analysis found that TCR clusters from the first cohort also tended to co-occur in the approximately 110 validation repertoires, with around 94% of cluster scores above 0. In vitro data verified a few CMV-associated chains as specific for CMV antigens.

Produced via immunoSEQ multiplex PCR; TCRdb's table is partial and in-frame only. This sample carries 250,000 to 400,000 clones, about nine tenths of them seen once, and the ten largest clones take over 1%. This CDR3 is 14 amino acids long. Germline V gene sequence: CDR1 MDHEN, CDR2 SYDVKM. V was shortened by 4 bases and J by 1 base, with 10 bases between the two germline ends. The sequence derives from a woman aged 25 to 39 in good health and CMV-seropositive. Sequencing was performed on PBMCs. The chain recombines TRBV28 with TRBJ1-1; D unclear. The CDR3 nucleotides read TGTGCCAGCAGTTCTCCCGCAGAGAACACTGAAGCTTTCTTT. It encodes CASSSPAENTEAFF.